The TCR beta chain described here comes from a study of naive and memory T cell subsets (dated by TCRdb to 2016 to 2017). Broadly, across the study: An open-source, UMI-based TCR alpha and beta sequencing pipeline was applied to sorted naive and memory peripheral blood T cell subsets. IgG serology results and the functional CMV T cell responses were in complete agreement. RNA was DNase-treated and reverse transcribed with TCR constant-region primers, mostly using SuperScript III.

Separate amplification of TCR alpha and beta chain libraries was performed from the second PCR step onward. To determine each donor's CMV status, fresh PBMCs were stimulated overnight with CMV viral lysate, and IFNgamma production from CD4+ T cells was then assessed. CD4 T cells were positively selected using Miltenyi beads, after which CD8 T cells were positively selected from the CD4-negative fraction. After staining for CD3, CD4, CD8, CD45RA, CD27 and a live/dead dye, cells were sorted on a BD Aria II into four subsets based on CD45RA and CD27. Blood came from three healthy volunteers, each fractionated into CD4 and CD8 T cells and then into four differentiation subsets. About 110 ml of peripheral blood was taken from each donor, and PBMC were separated by density-gradient centrifugation on Ficoll-Paque PLUS. The sorted cells were lysed in RLT buffer, after which RNA was extracted using a Qiagen RNeasy kit and kept at -80 degrees C.

Library construction relied on UMI-ligation and nested PCR. An equimolar mix of two oligonucleotides covering both TRBC1 and TRBC2 was used as the beta constant-region primer. A single-stranded oligonucleotide containing the SP2 primer and a 12-nucleotide UMI was joined to the 3' end of the cDNA by T4 RNA ligase 1. The ligated cDNA went through four rounds of PCR with nested alpha and beta constant-region primers together with the SP2 primer. The ligation reaction was kept at 16 degrees C for 20-24 hours. PCR2 was typically run as a SYBR Green qPCR and stopped at a predetermined threshold to prevent over-amplification. Agencourt AMPure XP magnetic beads were used for all purifications after the first. Libraries were quantified by Qubit and checked on a TapeStation, with a main peak expected near 650 bp. Pooled libraries were sequenced on an Illumina MiSeq using v2 2x251 paired-end kits, and typically roughly 0.85-2.1 million reads were obtained per sample. Each sample's library went into the pool at roughly 4.4 nM, and 5-7% PhiX was added to help with cluster recognition. The paper's processing steps were these. V and J genes were assigned to Demultiplexor-processed FASTQ reads by Decombinator through tag matching, with a single base-pair mismatch being allowed. Collapsinator relied on UMIs to fix sequencing errors as well as frequency errors caused by PCR heterogeneity. CDR3Translator translated TCRs and extracted CDR3s from the conserved cysteine to the FGXG phenylalanine, flagging non-productive sequences. Gini, Shannon entropy and inverse Simpson indices were calculated on repertoires subsampled to equal numbers of UMI-defined TCRs. Power-law fits to clonotype abundance distributions were performed by maximum likelihood within the linear range. When run on a single naive CD8 sample, MIGEC and the pipeline yielded similar UMI counts, similar unique TCR numbers and similar clonal distributions. A set of under 8,500 CMV-associated CDR3 sequences, compiled from VDJdb and a published dataset, was used to search the repertoires. TCRdb redid the processing of the public reads, applying fastp at Q25 and MiXCR, and retained in-frame beta chains. Rows are unified per CDR3 protein, each entry keeping the most common DNA and genes. TCRdb assigned the V and J calls; the authors' analysis was not used. The sample yields some 85,000 distinct CDR3 sequences; 10% to 15% were counted once. In total, the top ten clones hold 0.75% to 1% of the sample.

On this clonotype itself: The antigen this receptor binds is unknown. No per-base quality is available; no much larger clone lies one base away.

V has 0 bases trimmed and J has 1 base trimmed; junction bases matching no gene number 1. The CDR3, cysteine through phenylalanine, is 15 amino acids long. Solely the CDR3 DNA is kept, with 45 bases framed from the first base. For CDR1 and CDR2, the germline V gene lists MNHNS and SASEGT. Study-level results and caveats: A clonotype was defined as a single alpha or beta chain sequence rather than as a paired alpha/beta receptor. In both CD4 and CD8 cells, the Gini index increased while Shannon and inverse Simpson diversity decreased from naive through CM, EM and EMRA. RNA-based TCR counts may be affected by expression changes linked to T cell activation and differentiation. The repertoire findings for the naive and memory subsets could not be validated against a ground truth, as none was available. Following error correction, more than 95% of naive TCR sequences occurred only once, which made naive abundance distributions much steeper than those of memory subsets. TCR abundance followed a power law whose exponent differed between naive and memory subsets but was consistent across the three individuals.

The receptor was isolated from a human donor in good health. The sequencing input was central memory CD4+ T cells from blood. This specimen's cell subset or site label, per the study, means: central memory, CD45RA- CD27+. The chain is assembled from TRBV6-1 and TRBJ2-7; 9 of the junction bases match TRBD1. The CDR3 amino acid sequence is: CASSEAGTGSYEQYF. The nucleotide sequence is given as TGTGCCAGCAGTGAAGCCGGGACAGGGTCCTACGAGCAGTACTTC.